The next 10 T cell receptor beta chains were all read from a single sample in a study of T cell responses to AZD1222 COVID-19 vaccine. Sequenced by immunoSEQ multiplex PCR; TCRdb stores in-frame clones only, minus some. The profile shows roughly 150,000 clones, 90% of them singletons. The sequenced sample was peripheral blood, obtained 28 days after the second AZD1222 dose. Every receptor here comes from an adult who received the AZD1222 COVID-19 vaccine.

The genes are TRBV19 and TRBJ2-7; D might be TRBD2 (5 bases). V shed 5 bases and J shed 7 bases, with 9 bases lying between them. The CDR3 covers 11 residues. CDR1 and CDR2 from the germline V gene are LNHDA and SQIVND (reference sequence). Written as DNA, the CDR3 is TGTGCCAGTAGTTTCACGGGGGAGCAGTACTTC. Translating gives CASSFTGEQYF.

The chain uses TRBV7-9 and TRBJ1-1, with 9 positions matching TRBD1. Germline V gene sequence: CDR1 SEHNR, CDR2 FQNEAQ (reference sequence). V lost 5 bases, J lost 0 bases, and 7 bases stayed unmatched. CDR3 length: 16 amino acids. The CDR3 DNA reads TGTGCCAGCAGCCCGGGGACAGGGTTTATGAACACTGAAGCTTTCTTT. Its translation: CASSPGTGFMNTEAFF.

The genes are TRBV6-4 and TRBJ2-5; a possible D gene is TRBD2 (7 bases). Trimming left V 3 bases short and J 4 bases short, with 27 bases between. Germline V gene lookup returns CDR1 MRHNA and CDR2 SNTAGT. The CDR3 is 19 residues long. The CDR3 here is CASSELCGGPNGARETQYF. The CDR3 coding sequence is TGTGCCAGCAGTGAACTTTGCGGGGGCCCAAATGGGGCAAGAGAGACCCAGTACTTC.

About this clone itself: A read error may explain this, as a much larger clone is one base away. This rearrangement joins TRBV3-1 (or the pseudogene TRBV3-2) to TRBJ1-6, with D possibly being TRBD1 (5 bases). Trimming cost V 6 bases and J 7 bases, with 10 bases left between them. The CDR3 is 13 residues long. The germline CDR1 and CDR2 sequences are LGHDT and YNNKEL (reference sequence). The CDR3 protein is CASSGGTNSPLHF. The CDR3, as DNA: TGTGCCAGCAGTGGGGGGACCAATTCACCCCTCCACTTT.

V gene TRBV4-1 combines with J gene TRBJ2-7, with D possibly matching TRBD1 (8 bases). The V end was cut by 2 bases, the J end by 5 bases, with 13 bases between. Germline CDR1 MGHRA, CDR2 YSYEKL. CDR3 size: 14 residues. Here the CDR3 DNA reads TGCGCCAGCAGCCAACGGACAGGGAGGGACGAGCAGTACTTC. This codes for CASSQRTGRDEQYF.

This chain uses TRBV2 with TRBJ2-7; D is possibly TRBD1 (6 bases). V was shortened by 10 bases and J by 0 bases, with 13 bases between the two germline ends. CDR1 and CDR2 (germline): SNHLY, FYNNEI. The CDR3 covers 13 residues. The DNA of the CDR3 is TGTGCCAACAGGGACGGGAACTCCTACGAGCAGTACTTC. Translating gives CANRDGNSYEQYF.

The V and J genes are TRBV7-8 and TRBJ2-3, with D perhaps TRBD1 or TRBD2 (5 bases each). The germline V gene has CDR1 SGHVS and CDR2 FQNEAQ. This CDR3 is built from 15 residues. The germline V and J ends were trimmed by 5 bases and 0 bases, with 12 bases remaining between them. This CDR3 reads CASSGGRTSTDTQYF. The DNA for the CDR3 is TGTGCCAGCAGCGGGGGACGGACTAGCACAGATACGCAGTATTTT.

This chain joins TRBV20-1 and TRBJ1-4, with D uncertain. V lost 5 bases and J 7 bases, leaving 8 bases between the germline ends. Germline V gene sequence: CDR1 DFQATT, CDR2 SNEGSKA (reference sequence). CDR3 length: 11 amino acids. The CDR3 nucleotides are TGCAGTGCTGTACGTAGTGAAAAACTGTTTTTT. Translated, it gives CSAVRSEKLFF.

The V call is TRBV9, the J call TRBJ2-2, with D unresolved. The CDR3 has 12 amino acids. Germline V lookup: CDR1 SGDLS, CDR2 YYNGEE. Deletions cut 2 bases from V and 8 bases from J, with 7 bases between. CDR3 in amino acids: CASSVNVGELFF. Written as DNA, the CDR3 is TGTGCCAGCAGCGTGAATGTTGGGGAGCTGTTTTTT.

The genes are TRBV5-1 and TRBJ2-7; 10 nucleotides align to TRBD2. The germline V gene has CDR1 SGHRS and CDR2 YFSETQ. The CDR3 totals 14 residues. V lost 3 bases to trimming and J lost 1 base; unmatched junction nucleotides: 1. The CDR3 spells CASSSLAGSYEQYF. The CDR3 nucleotides are TGCGCCAGCAGCTCACTAGCGGGGTCCTACGAGCAGTACTTC.